This is a list of T cell receptor beta chains from one sample in a study of T cell changes during pregnancy in multiple sclerosis. Sequencing was performed with immunoSEQ multiplex PCR; in TCRdb, only in-frame clones are kept and a portion is missing. Among tens of thousands of clones listed, roughly 93% were seen once. Here the sequenced sample was peripheral blood, taken in the third trimester of pregnancy. These receptors all stem from a female donor with multiple sclerosis, enrolled in a pregnancy study. The conserved cysteine and the conserved F or W are not part of the CDR3 here. The order of the fields is V gene, J gene, CDR3 protein.

TRBV19,TRBJ2-2,ASSIAGGRTGELF
TRBV19,TRBJ2-7,ASSISTGGPYEQY
TRBV6-4,TRBJ2-3,ASSELAGATDTQY
TRBV7-3,TRBJ1-2,ASSATGTGGRYT
TRBV5-4,TRBJ1-1,ASSPRTGWNTEAF
TRBV7-9,TRBJ1-5,ASSDRGGDQPQH
TRBV19,TRBJ2-1,ASSIKTSGYNEQF
TRBV6-5,TRBJ2-7,ASSYSVSGGYEQY
TRBV9,TRBJ2-2,ASSGRLVGTGELF
TRBV5-6,TRBJ1-2,ASSLAGLGLYGYT
TRBV30,TRBJ2-7,AWSVGGPLEQY
TRBV5-6,TRBJ1-2,ASSPWSGHFNYGYT
TRBV28,TRBJ1-1,ASSLSVAGANTEAF
TRBV28,TRBJ2-1,ASSLGASGSNEQF
TRBV28,TRBJ1-1,ASSLTMPPGGGNTEAF
TRBV6-1,TRBJ1-1,ASSEAREAF
TRBV5-1,TRBJ2-4,ASSLTRTGFNKNIQY
TRBV6-5,TRBJ2-7,ASSRGRTAYEQY
TRBV28,TRBJ2-3,AGSGTSGRELRGADTQY
TRBV4-1,TRBJ2-7,ASSPNLQGADEQY
TRBV2,TRBJ2-2,ASQSGRANTGELF
TRBV5-6,TRBJ2-6,ASSERDRLSGANVLT
TRBV7-9,TRBJ2-6,ASSSTLKYHSGANVLT
TRBV27,TRBJ2-7,ASRGQGGENEQY
TRBV6-6,TRBJ1-4,ASSSGTGYEKLF
TRBV30,TRBJ2-2,AWSGPGLAPNTGELF
TRBV6-1,TRBJ2-1,ASSGLAGGNEQF
TRBV9,TRBJ2-7,ASSAQRQGISYEQY
TRBV7-8,TRBJ1-3,ASSLALRGGSGNTIY
TRBV5-3,TRBJ1-5,ARSFHWERGTNQPQH
TRBV7-9,TRBJ2-7,ASSFVQTKDEQY
TRBV19,TRBJ1-3,ASLGGSSGNTIY
TRBV7-9,TRBJ1-1,ASSLRQGKVLVTEAF
TRBV2,TRBJ2-2,ASRGGLLNTGELF
TRBV2,TRBJ2-7,ASSGTSYEQY
TRBV27,TRBJ2-1,ASSLEGVRYNEQF
TRBV29-1,TRBJ2-3,SVERGTDTQY
TRBV5-4,TRBJ2-7,ASSPGTRLAGDHEQY
TRBV25-1,TRBJ2-2,ASSAGPGGELF
TRBV4-3,TRBJ2-2,ASSQEIVGASTGELF
TRBV19,TRBJ2-7,ASSIWTGFSYEQY
TRBV7-2,TRBJ2-1,ASSGTWTRGEQF